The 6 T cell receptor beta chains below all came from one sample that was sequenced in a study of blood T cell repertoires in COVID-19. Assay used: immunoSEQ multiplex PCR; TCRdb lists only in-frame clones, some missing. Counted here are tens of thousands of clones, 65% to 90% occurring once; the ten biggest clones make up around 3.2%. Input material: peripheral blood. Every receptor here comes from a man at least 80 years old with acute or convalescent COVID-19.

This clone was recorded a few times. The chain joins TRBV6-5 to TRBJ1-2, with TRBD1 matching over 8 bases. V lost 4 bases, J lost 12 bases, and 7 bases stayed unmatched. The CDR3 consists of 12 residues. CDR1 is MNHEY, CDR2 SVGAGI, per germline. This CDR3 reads CASSSGQGRNTF. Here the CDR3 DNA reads TGTGCCAGCAGTTCTGGACAGGGTAGAAACACCTTC.

CDR3 loop: CASSYNRGWSNQPQHF. CDR3 sequence (DNA): TGTGCCAGCAGTTACAACAGGGGCTGGAGCAATCAGCCCCAGCATTTT. This chain uses TRBV6-2 or TRBV6-3 with TRBJ1-5, with 7 bases aligning to TRBD1. The CDR3 has 16 residues. The germline gives CDR1 MNHEY, CDR2 SVGEGT. The ends lost 2 bases at V and 1 base at J; junction bases unmatched: 5.

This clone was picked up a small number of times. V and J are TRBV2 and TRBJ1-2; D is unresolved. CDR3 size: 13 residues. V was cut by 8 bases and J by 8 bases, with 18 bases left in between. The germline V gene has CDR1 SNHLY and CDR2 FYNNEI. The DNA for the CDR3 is TGTGCCAGCGGAGGGAGGCCCCAATGGGGCTACACCTTC. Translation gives CASGGRPQWGYTF.

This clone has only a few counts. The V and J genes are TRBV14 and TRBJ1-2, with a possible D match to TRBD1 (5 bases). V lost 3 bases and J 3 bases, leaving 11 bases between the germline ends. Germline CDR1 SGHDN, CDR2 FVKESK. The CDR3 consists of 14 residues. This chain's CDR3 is CASSHGGGYYGYTF. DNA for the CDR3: TGTGCCAGCAGCCACGGCGGGGGGTACTATGGCTACACCTTC. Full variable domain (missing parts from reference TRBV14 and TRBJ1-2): EAGVTQFPSHSVIEKGQTVTLRCDPISGHDNLYWYRRVMGKEIKFLLHFVKESKQDESGMPNNRFLAERTGGTYSTLKVQPAELEDSGVYFCASSHGGGYYGYTFGSGTRLTVV.

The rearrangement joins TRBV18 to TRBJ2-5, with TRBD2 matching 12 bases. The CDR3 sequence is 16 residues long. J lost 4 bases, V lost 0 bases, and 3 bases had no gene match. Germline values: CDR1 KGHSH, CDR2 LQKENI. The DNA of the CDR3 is TGTGCCAGCTCACCACCGGGACTAGCGGGCCCAGAGACCCAGTACTTC. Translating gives CASSPPGLAGPETQYF.

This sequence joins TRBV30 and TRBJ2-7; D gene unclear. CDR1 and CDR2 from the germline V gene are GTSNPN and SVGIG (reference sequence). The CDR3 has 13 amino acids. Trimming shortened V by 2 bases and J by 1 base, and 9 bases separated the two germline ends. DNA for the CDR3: TGTGCCTGGAGTAGCCGGAGTTCCTACGAGCAGTACTTC. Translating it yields CAWSSRSSYEQYF. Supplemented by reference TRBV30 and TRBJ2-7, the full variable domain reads SQTIHQWPATLVQPVGSPLSLECTVEGTSNPNLYWYRQAAGRGLQLLFYSVGIGQISSEVPQNLSASRPQDRQFILSSKKLLLSDSGFYLCAWSSRSSYEQYFGPGTRLTVT.